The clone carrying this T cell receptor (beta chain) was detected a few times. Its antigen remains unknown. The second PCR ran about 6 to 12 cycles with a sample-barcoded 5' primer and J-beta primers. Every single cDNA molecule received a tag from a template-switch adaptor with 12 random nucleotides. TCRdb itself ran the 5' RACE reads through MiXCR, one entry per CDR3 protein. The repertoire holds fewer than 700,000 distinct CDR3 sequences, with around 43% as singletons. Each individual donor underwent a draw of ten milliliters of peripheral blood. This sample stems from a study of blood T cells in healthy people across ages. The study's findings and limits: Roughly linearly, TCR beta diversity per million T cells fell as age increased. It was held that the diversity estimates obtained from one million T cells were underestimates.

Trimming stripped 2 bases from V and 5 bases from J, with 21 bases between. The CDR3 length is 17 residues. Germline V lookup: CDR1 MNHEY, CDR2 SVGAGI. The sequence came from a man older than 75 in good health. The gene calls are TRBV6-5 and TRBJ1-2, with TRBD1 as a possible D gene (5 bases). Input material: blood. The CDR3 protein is CASSYATRGRLTYGYTF. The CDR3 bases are TGTGCCAGCAGTTACGCAACCCGGGGACGGTTAACTTATGGCTACACCTTC.